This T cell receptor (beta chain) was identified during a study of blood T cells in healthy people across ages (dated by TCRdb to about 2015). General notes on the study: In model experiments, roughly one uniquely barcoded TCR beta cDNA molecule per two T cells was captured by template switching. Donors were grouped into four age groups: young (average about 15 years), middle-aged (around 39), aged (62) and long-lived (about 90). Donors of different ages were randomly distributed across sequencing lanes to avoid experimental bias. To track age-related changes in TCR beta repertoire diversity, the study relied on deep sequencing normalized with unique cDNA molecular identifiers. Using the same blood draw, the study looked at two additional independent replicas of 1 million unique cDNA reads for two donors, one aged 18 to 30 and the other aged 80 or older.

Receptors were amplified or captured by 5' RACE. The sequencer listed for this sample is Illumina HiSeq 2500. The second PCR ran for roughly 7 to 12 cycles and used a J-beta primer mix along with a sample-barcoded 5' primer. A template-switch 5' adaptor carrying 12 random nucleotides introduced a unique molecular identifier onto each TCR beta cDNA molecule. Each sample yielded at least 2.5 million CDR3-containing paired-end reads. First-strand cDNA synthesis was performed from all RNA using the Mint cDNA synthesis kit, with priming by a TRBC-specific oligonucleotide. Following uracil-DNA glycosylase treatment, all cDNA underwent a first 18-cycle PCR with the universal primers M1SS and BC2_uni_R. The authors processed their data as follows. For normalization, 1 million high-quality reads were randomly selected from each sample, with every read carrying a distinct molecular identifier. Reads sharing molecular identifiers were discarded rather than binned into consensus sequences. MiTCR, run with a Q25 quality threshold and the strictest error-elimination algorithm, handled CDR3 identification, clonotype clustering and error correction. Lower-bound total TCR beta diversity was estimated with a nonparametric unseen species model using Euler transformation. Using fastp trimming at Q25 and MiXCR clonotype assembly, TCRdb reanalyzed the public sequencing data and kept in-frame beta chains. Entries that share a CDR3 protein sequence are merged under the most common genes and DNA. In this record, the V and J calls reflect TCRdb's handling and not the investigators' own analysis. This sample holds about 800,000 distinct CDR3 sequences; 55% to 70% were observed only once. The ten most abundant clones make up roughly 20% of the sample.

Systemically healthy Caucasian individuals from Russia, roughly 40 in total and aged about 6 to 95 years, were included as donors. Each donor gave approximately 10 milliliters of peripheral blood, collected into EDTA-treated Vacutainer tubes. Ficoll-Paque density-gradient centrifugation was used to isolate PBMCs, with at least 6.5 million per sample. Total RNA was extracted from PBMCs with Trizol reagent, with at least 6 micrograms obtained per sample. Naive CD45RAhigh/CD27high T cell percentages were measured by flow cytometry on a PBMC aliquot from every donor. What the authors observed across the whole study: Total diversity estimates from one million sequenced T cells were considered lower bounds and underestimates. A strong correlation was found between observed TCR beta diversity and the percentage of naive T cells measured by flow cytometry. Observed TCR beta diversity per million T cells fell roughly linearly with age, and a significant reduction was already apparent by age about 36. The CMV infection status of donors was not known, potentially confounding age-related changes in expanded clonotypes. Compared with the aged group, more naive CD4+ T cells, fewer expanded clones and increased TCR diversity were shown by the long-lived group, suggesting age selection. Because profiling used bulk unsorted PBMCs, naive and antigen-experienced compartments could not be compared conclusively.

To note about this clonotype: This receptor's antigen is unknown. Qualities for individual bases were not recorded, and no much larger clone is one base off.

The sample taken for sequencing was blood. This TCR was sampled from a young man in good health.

The nucleotides are TGTGCCAGCAGCTCCCTCGGCGGGAGATACAATGAGCAGTTCTTC. This sequence encodes CASSSLGGRYNEQFF. The V gene is TRBV7-2 and the J gene is TRBJ2-1; 7 bases in the middle match TRBD2. The CDR3 covers 15 residues, taking in both the cysteine and the phenylalanine. Only CDR3 DNA is held: 45 bases, read in frame from base 1. The CDR1 and CDR2 encoded by the germline V gene are SGHTA and FQGNSA. Trimming accounts for 4 bases at V and 4 bases at J, while the number of junction bases matched to no gene is 7.